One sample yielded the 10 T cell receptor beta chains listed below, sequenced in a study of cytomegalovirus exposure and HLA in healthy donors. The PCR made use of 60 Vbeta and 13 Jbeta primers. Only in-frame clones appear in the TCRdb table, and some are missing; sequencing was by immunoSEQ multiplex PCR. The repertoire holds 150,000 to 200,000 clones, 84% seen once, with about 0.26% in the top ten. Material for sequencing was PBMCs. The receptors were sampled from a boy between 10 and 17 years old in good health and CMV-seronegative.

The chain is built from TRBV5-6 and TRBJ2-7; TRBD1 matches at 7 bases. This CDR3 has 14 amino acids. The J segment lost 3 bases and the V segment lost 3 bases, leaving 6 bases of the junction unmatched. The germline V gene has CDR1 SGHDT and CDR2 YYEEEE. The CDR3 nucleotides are TGTGCCAGCAGCTCAACAGGGGTAAACTACGAGCAGTACTTC. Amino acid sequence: CASSSTGVNYEQYF.

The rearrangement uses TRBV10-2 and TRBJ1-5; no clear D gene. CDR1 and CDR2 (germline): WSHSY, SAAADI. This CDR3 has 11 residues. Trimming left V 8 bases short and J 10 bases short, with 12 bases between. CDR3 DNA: TGCGCCAGCGGAGGTGGTTGTCCCCAGCATTTT. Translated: CASGGGCPQHF.

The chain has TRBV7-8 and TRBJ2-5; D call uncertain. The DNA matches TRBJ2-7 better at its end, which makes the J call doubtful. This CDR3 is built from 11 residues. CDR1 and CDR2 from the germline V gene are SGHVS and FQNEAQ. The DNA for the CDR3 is TGTGCCAGCAGCCCGGGTTACGAGCAGTACTTC. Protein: CASSPGYEQYF.

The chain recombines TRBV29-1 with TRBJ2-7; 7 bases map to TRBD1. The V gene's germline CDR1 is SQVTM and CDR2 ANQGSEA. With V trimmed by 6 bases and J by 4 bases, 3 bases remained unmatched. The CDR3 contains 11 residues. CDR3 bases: TGCAGCGTCATCAGGGGGTACGAGCAGTACTTC. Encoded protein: CSVIRGYEQYF.

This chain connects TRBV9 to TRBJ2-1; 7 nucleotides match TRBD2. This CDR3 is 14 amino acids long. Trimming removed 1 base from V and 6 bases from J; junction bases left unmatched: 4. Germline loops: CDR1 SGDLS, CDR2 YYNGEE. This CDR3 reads CASSVRLAPNEQFF. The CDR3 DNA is TGTGCCAGCAGCGTAAGACTAGCCCCCAATGAGCAGTTCTTC.

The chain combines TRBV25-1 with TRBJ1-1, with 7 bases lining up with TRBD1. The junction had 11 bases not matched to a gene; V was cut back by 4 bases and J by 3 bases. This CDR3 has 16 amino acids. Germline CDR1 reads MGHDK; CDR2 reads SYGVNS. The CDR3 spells CASSVKENRGHTEAFF. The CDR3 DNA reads TGTGCCAGCAGTGTAAAGGAGAACAGGGGACACACTGAAGCTTTCTTT. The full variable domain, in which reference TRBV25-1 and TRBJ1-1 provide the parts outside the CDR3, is EADIYQTPRYLVIGTGKKITLECSQTMGHDKMYWYQQDPGMELHLIHYSYGVNSTEKGDLSSESTVSRIRTEHFPLTLESARPSHTSQYLCASSVKENRGHTEAFFGQGTRLTVV.

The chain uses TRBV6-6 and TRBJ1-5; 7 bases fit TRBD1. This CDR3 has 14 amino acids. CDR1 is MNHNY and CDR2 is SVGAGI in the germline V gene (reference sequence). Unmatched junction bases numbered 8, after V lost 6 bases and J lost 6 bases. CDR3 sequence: CASSFTGARQPQHF. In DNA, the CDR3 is TGTGCCAGCAGCTTCACAGGGGCCCGTCAGCCCCAGCATTTT.

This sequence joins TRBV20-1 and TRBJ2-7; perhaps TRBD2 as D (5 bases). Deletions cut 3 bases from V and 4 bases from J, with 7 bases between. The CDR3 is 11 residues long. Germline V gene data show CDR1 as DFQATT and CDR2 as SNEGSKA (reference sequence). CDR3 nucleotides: TGCAGTGCTAGGGAGGATTACGAGCAGTACTTC. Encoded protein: CSAREDYEQYF.

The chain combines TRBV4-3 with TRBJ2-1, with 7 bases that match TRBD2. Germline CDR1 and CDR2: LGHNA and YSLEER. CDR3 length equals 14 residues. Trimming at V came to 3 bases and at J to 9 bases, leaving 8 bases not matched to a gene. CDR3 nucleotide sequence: TGCGCCAGCAGCCAGGGGGGGGTTCGGACTGAGCAGTTCTTC. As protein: CASSQGGVRTEQFF.

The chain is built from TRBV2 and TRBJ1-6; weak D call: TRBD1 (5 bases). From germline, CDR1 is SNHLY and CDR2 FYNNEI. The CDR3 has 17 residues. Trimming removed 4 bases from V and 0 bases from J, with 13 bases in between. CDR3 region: CASSGVTGGSYNSPLHF. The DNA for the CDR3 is TGTGCCAGCAGTGGGGTTACGGGGGGCTCCTATAATTCACCCCTCCACTTT.